The 23 T cell receptor beta chains reported below all come from one sample, sequenced in a study of PD-1 blockade in classical Hodgkin lymphoma. TCRdb keeps only in-frame clones here, not all; method: immunoSEQ multiplex PCR. The sample contains 5,000 to 6,500 clones, around three fifths of which appear only once. Every patient experienced relapse after autologous stem cell transplantation, and brentuximab vedotin exposure varied. Sequenced material: peripheral blood mononuclear cells (PBMCs), taken at baseline. The receptors derive from a human donor with classical Hodgkin lymphoma.

The rearrangement links TRBV19 to TRBJ2-1, with 9 bases aligning to TRBD2. Per germline, CDR1 LNHDA and CDR2 SQIVND (reference sequence). The CDR3 contains 15 residues. V was clipped by 4 bases and J by 2 bases; unmatched bases: 3. CDR3 loop: CASSKTSGTYNEQFF. The CDR3 nucleotides read TGTGCCAGTAGTAAGACTAGCGGAACCTACAATGAGCAGTTCTTC.

A single count supports this clone. The chain links TRBV18 to TRBJ2-1, with 8 bases matching TRBD1. The V segment lost 5 bases and the J segment 4 bases; nucleotides outside the gene matches: 10. Germline loops: CDR1 KGHSH, CDR2 LQKENI. This CDR3 comprises 16 residues. The CDR3 region is CASSDSGTGPYNEQFF. The CDR3 nucleotides are TGTGCCAGCTCAGATTCCGGGACAGGTCCTTACAATGAGCAGTTCTTC. The full variable domain, rest sourced from reference TRBV18 and TRBJ2-1, is NAGVMQNPRHLVRRRGQEARLRCSPMKGHSHVYWYRQLPEEGLKFMVYLQKENIIDESGMPKERFSAEFPKEGPSILRIQQVVRGDSAAYFCASSDSGTGPYNEQFFGPGTRLTVL.

This clone was picked up one time. The chain recombines TRBV5-1 with TRBJ1-1; D call uncertain. Germline V lookup: CDR1 SGHRS, CDR2 YFSETQ. Trimming pared 1 base from V and 0 bases from J, leaving 10 bases between. The CDR3 is 15 amino acids. Written as DNA, the CDR3 is TGCGCCAGCAGCTTGACAGTTGGGGTGAACACTGAAGCTTTCTTT. Protein sequence: CASSLTVGVNTEAFF.

V and J are TRBV18 and TRBJ1-1, with 11 positions matching TRBD1. The CDR3 has 13 residues. Germline V gives CDR1 KGHSH, CDR2 LQKENI. With 3 bases clipped from V and 6 bases from J, the junction kept 0 bases outside the gene matches. CDR3 in DNA: TGTGCCAGCTCACCGGGACAGGGGGCTGAAGCTTTCTTT. It codes for CASSPGQGAEAFF.

The chain carries TRBV6-5 and TRBJ1-2, with D maybe TRBD1 (5 bases). V was pared by 1 base and J by 8 bases, with 11 bases between. The CDR3 runs to 13 residues. The germline gives CDR1 MNHEY, CDR2 SVGAGI. The CDR3 region has the DNA TGTGCCAGCAGTTACTTCGGGGGGGAGGGCTACACCTTC. Translating it yields CASSYFGGEGYTF.

The chain is built from TRBV27 and TRBJ2-5, with D possibly TRBD2 on 7 matching bases. Deletions cut 3 bases from V and 4 bases from J, with 18 bases between. The CDR3 runs 16 residues. Germline CDR1 reads MNHEY; CDR2 reads SMNVEV (reference sequence). In DNA, the CDR3 is TGTGCCAGCAGTTTTGGGGGGGGGGGCGCAGGAGAGACCCAGTACTTC. Translating it yields CASSFGGGGAGETQYF.

J is TRBJ1-1 and V is TRBV6-6, with 8 bases fitting TRBD1. V trimming: 6 bases; J trimming: 6 bases; junction bases outside the gene matches: 9. The CDR3 runs 14 residues. The germline gives CDR1 MNHNY, CDR2 SVGAGI (reference sequence). DNA of the CDR3: TGTGCCAGCAGCGCGGACAGGGCCGGTTCTGAAGCTTTCTTT. The encoded protein is CASSADRAGSEAFF.

V and J are TRBV5-1 and TRBJ1-1, with D uncertain. Per the germline V gene, CDR1 is SGHRS and CDR2 is YFSETQ. V shed 2 bases and J shed 5 bases, with 10 bases lying between them. This CDR3 contains 13 residues. The CDR3 is CASSFWGETEAFF. The CDR3 DNA reads as TGCGCCAGCAGCTTCTGGGGAGAGACTGAAGCTTTCTTT.

The chain has TRBV28 and TRBJ1-2, with D possibly TRBD1 on 5 matching bases. Germline CDR1 MDHEN, CDR2 SYDVKM. This CDR3 contains 16 residues. Deletions cut 7 bases from V and 1 base from J, with 19 bases between. The CDR3 loop reads CASTPLRRDHNYGYTF. The DNA for the CDR3 is TGTGCCAGCACCCCCCTTCGAAGGGACCATAACTATGGCTACACCTTC.

J is TRBJ2-7 and V is TRBV4-1, with D tentatively TRBD2 (5 bases). V lost 3 bases, J lost 6 bases, and 15 bases lay in between. The CDR3 contains 14 residues. Germline V gene lookup returns CDR1 MGHRA and CDR2 YSYEKL. The CDR3 DNA is TGCGCCAGCAGCCATGAAGGCCGGGGTTCCGAGCAGTACTTC. It specifies CASSHEGRGSEQYF.

The genes are TRBV9 and TRBJ1-2; D possibly corresponds to TRBD1 (6 bases). The germline gives CDR1 SGDLS, CDR2 YYNGEE. Trimming shortened V by 3 bases and J by 6 bases, and 18 bases separated the two germline ends. The CDR3 is made up of 15 amino acids. The CDR3 here is CASSGWNRENHGYTF. In nucleotides, the CDR3 is TGTGCCAGCAGCGGGTGGAACAGGGAGAACCATGGCTACACCTTC.

The chain combines TRBV7-2 with TRBJ1-5; 9 nucleotides agree with TRBD1. Germline V gene data show CDR1 as SGHTA and CDR2 as FQGNSA. The CDR3 has 15 residues. The junction had 6 bases not matched to a gene; V was cut back by 4 bases and J by 5 bases. CDR3 amino acids: CASSSTGGADQPQHF. The CDR3 region has the DNA TGTGCCAGCAGCTCTACAGGGGGCGCCGATCAGCCCCAGCATTTT.

This clone was detected a few times. The chain carries TRBV5-1 and TRBJ2-3; possibly TRBD2 for D (6 bases). Germline V lookup: CDR1 SGHRS, CDR2 YFSETQ. Trimming shortened V by 1 base and J by 1 base, and 10 bases separated the two germline ends. This CDR3 has 15 amino acids. CDR3 nucleotides: TGCGCCAGCAGCTTGAGGGCTAGCGGCACAGATACGCAGTATTTT. Its translation is CASSLRASGTDTQYF.

This clone was picked up one time. V and J are TRBV20-1 and TRBJ2-7, with a weak D call TRBD2 (5 bases). Germline values: CDR1 DFQATT, CDR2 SNEGSKA (reference sequence). Trimming shortened V by 6 bases and J by 8 bases, and 14 bases separated the two germline ends. The CDR3 consists of 11 residues. The CDR3 nucleotides read TGCAGTGCGAACGGTGAGGGCCAGCAGTACTTC. It is translated as CSANGEGQQYF.

Regarding this clone: Other DNA sequences in this specimen translate into the identical CDR3. CDR3 sequence reads: CASSGDRSSTDTQYF. CDR3 DNA: TGTGCCAGCTCCGGAGACAGATCTAGCACAGATACGCAGTATTTT. The chain has TRBV19 and TRBJ2-3; tentatively, D is TRBD1 (5 bases). The CDR3 is 15 residues long. V was shortened by 9 bases and J by 0 bases, with 16 bases between the two germline ends. Germline CDR1 LNHDA, CDR2 SQIVND (reference sequence).

This clone showed up just once. The rearrangement uses TRBV19 and TRBJ1-2; tentative D call: TRBD1 (5 bases). V was shortened by 4 bases and J by 3 bases, with 15 bases between the two germline ends. Germline-derived CDR1 and CDR2 are LNHDA and SQIVND (reference sequence). This CDR3 spans 15 amino acids. The DNA of the CDR3 is TGTGCCAGTAGTACCTACAAGGAGGGGTACTATGGCTACACCTTC. It encodes CASSTYKEGYYGYTF.

This clone was counted only a few times. This chain joins TRBV7-6 and TRBJ2-1, with 7 bases that match TRBD1. From germline, CDR1 is SGHVS and CDR2 FNYEAQ. The J segment lost 7 bases and the V segment lost 5 bases, leaving 5 bases of the junction unmatched. The CDR3 has 13 amino acids. The CDR3 here is CASSPGQMNEQFF. The CDR3 DNA reads as TGTGCCAGCAGCCCGGGACAGATGAATGAGCAGTTCTTC.

The chain combines TRBV10-3 with TRBJ2-3; 15 bases line up with TRBD2. The length of the CDR3 is 17 residues. Looked up from germline, CDR1 is ENHRY and CDR2 is SYGVKD. After removal of 0 bases from V and 6 bases from J, the junction contained 4 bases not matched to a gene. The DNA of the CDR3 is TGTGCCATCAGTGAGTCCCCGGGGACTAGCGGGAGGGATACGCAGTATTTT. Its translation is CAISESPGTSGRDTQYF.

This clone is medium-sized within its sample. The V and J genes are TRBV7-9 and TRBJ2-3; D gene unclear. V shed 1 base and J shed 0 bases, with 5 bases lying between them. CDR3 length: 14 amino acids. Looked up from germline, CDR1 is SEHNR and CDR2 is FQNEAQ (reference sequence). CDR3 in amino acids: CASSLELSTDTQYF. The DNA for the CDR3 is TGTGCCAGCAGCTTAGAACTTAGCACAGATACGCAGTATTTT.

CDR3 sequence reads: CASSFSGTGEYEQYF. The CDR3 nucleotides read TGCGCCAGCAGCTTCTCCGGGACAGGGGAGTACGAGCAGTACTTC. The chain carries TRBV4-3 and TRBJ2-7; 10 positions match TRBD1. The germline CDR1 and CDR2 sequences are LGHNA and YSLEER. The J segment lost 4 bases and the V segment lost 5 bases, leaving 8 bases of the junction unmatched. The CDR3 spans 15 residues.

There are a few counts of this clone. The chain has TRBV7-9 and TRBJ2-7; D remains unclear. CDR1 SEHNR and CDR2 FQNEAQ come from the germline V gene (reference sequence). This CDR3 region has 15 residues. V lost 0 bases, J lost 2 bases, and 11 bases lay in between. For the CDR3, the DNA is TGTGCCAGCAGCTTAGCGTGGGCAGCTACCTACGAGCAGTACTTC. Residues: CASSLAWAATYEQYF.

The V and J genes are TRBV27 and TRBJ2-1, with 9 bases identical to TRBD1. The CDR3 extends over 17 amino acids. After removal of 5 bases from V and 2 bases from J, the junction contained 10 bases not matched to a gene. Germline V gene data show CDR1 as MNHEY and CDR2 as SMNVEV (reference sequence). CDR3 coding DNA: TGTGCCAGCAGTGCAGGGCCGGGACAGGGTACCTACAATGAGCAGTTCTTC. The encoded protein is CASSAGPGQGTYNEQFF.

The chain combines TRBV7-9 with TRBJ2-1, with 9 nucleotides matching TRBD1. The CDR3 is made up of 15 amino acids. The ends lost 4 bases at V and 4 bases at J; junction bases unmatched: 5. The germline V gene has CDR1 SEHNR and CDR2 FQNEAQ (reference sequence). Written as DNA, the CDR3 is TGTGCCAGCAGCTCACAGGGGGCTAAGTACAATGAGCAGTTCTTC. This sequence encodes CASSSQGAKYNEQFF.